This TCR beta chain is from a study of STAT5B mutations in CD4+ large granular lymphocyte leukemia. Study at large: Among healthy donors, a particular HLA allele went with more CDR3 'QG' motifs. Whole-study results and caveats: About 26% of private leukemic clonotypes occurred rarely in other patients' non-leukemic repertoires. Data were not HLA-matched across samples. Compared with healthy controls (2/35), patient top clones favored TRBV06 (8/27).

Libraries were prepared by immunoSEQ multiplex PCR; TCRdb keeps only in-frame clonotypes and omits some of them. The repertoire holds approximately 49,000 clones, roughly three quarters seen once, with less than 2% in the top ten. The length of the CDR3 is 15 residues. V gave up 1 base and J gave up 0 bases, with 8 bases separating them. The germline gives CDR1 KGHSH, CDR2 LQKENI. On this clone itself: Its matching antigen is unknown.

The specimen sequenced was CD4+ T cells from blood buffy coats. This rearrangement joins TRBV18 to TRBJ2-3, with D tentatively TRBD1 or TRBD2 (5 bases each). This clonotype was obtained from a human donor in good health. The CDR3 DNA follows: TGTGCCAGCTCACCACGGGGGTCTAGCACAGATACGCAGTATTTT. Protein: CASSPRGSSTDTQYF.